This T cell receptor (beta chain) stems from a study of blood T cell repertoires in COVID-19. Study at large: The study drew acute and convalescent COVID-19 samples from the United States, Italy and Spain. PBMCs, B-cell-depleted T cells, or T cells were the source of the cDNA or gDNA that made up the material.

Per the original data handling: Nucleated cell number was recorded as an estimate derived from reference gene primer amplification. TCRdb's copy holds only in-frame clones and misses some; the assay was immunoSEQ multiplex PCR. Clone size and the V and J calls come from that table; the DNA yielded D and trimming. The table has about 270,000 clones, approximately 89% seen once. The CDR3 runs 14 residues. The V and J ends lost 3 bases and 7 bases respectively, with 13 bases between them. CDR1 DFQATT and CDR2 SNEGSKA come from the germline V gene (reference sequence). Sequenced input: peripheral blood. This TCR was recovered from a woman in her forties or fifties with acute or convalescent COVID-19. The chain carries TRBV20-1 and TRBJ1-6; D is perhaps TRBD1 (5 bases). The CDR3 nucleotides are TGCAGTGCTAGTTCGCAGGGTGGAAATTCACCCCTCCACTTT. It specifies CSASSQGGNSPLHF.